Detailed here is one TCR beta chain. This clone was seen once. Its binding antigen is unknown. No base qualities exist here, and no much larger clone lies one base off it. Trimming at the junction amounts to 2 bases on V and 3 bases on J, and the germline ends lie 11 bases apart. Reading the germline V gene gives CDR1 SNHLY and CDR2 FYNNEI. The CDR3, cysteine through phenylalanine, is 15 amino acids long. Left in the record is the CDR3 DNA by itself, 45 bases read in frame from the first base. This entry comes from a study of blood T cell repertoires in COVID-19 (TCRdb year 2020). Regarding the study in general: Samples from collaborators originated in the United States, Italy and Spain and spanned both the acute and convalescent phases of COVID-19. The repertoires were released in a freely available public database intended as a resource for research on the immune response to SARS-CoV-2. The prospective study material was composed of cDNA or gDNA derived from T cells, B-cell-depleted T cells, or PBMCs. Deeply sampled blood TCRbeta repertoires from subjects exposed to, actively infected with, or recovered from COVID-19 were included in the dataset. Samples were obtained from the ongoing ImmuneRACE study (first 160 participants) and from about 1,300 subjects provided by 6 global collaborators. The sample metadata nearly always contained a de-identified subject ID, COVID-19 status, age in years and sex. HLA class I and class II types, where available, came from metadata supplied by the sample provider rather than from assay-based typing. What the authors observed across the whole study: How much clinical and demographic metadata was included differed by source and by participant, and the metadata was provided uncurated.

Each collaborating institution followed its own protocols to collect whole blood in K2EDTA tubes. Collaborator samples were shipped for TCRbeta analysis as frozen whole blood, isolated PBMCs, or DNA extracted from either sample type. The immunoSEQ Assay, a bias-controlled multiplex PCR, was used to amplify TCRbeta CDR3 regions from genomic DNA. Per the authors' processing: Nucleated cell counts per sample were estimated from amplification of reference gene primers within the assay. Sequence reads were collapsed and filtered to measure the absolute abundance of every unique TCRbeta CDR3 rearrangement. Productive Simpson clonality was computed per sample as the square root of Simpson's diversity index over productive rearrangements. This is the immuneACCESS table as TCRdb keeps it, with only in-frame sequences that have V and J called. A part of the clones is gone; compared with another copy, unresolved V genes explain less than half, and the rest is unexplained. D and trimming were read from the DNA, whereas the V and J calls and clone size are those reported in that table. Present in this sample are 70,000 to 95,000 clones, almost 90% of which were seen just once. The top ten hold roughly 1.5% of the sample.

The chain was built from TRBV2 and TRBJ1-5, with a tentative D gene TRBD1 over 5 matching bases. This TCR was sampled from a human donor with active COVID-19. The donor label of this sample is uncertain. Material: peripheral blood. The DNA is as follows: TGTGCCAGCAGTGAACTTGGAGGGGTCAATCAGCCCCAGCATTTT. Translated, it reads CASSELGGVNQPQHF.